The clone carrying this T cell receptor (beta chain) was picked up one time. The same CDR3 arises from other DNA sequences in this sample as well. The source of the sample is a study of shared clonotypes between healthy human individuals. Positive CCR7 selection of CD45RO-negative cells yielded the naive CD8 cells, and terminally differentiated effector memory CD45RA+ cells were excluded. The CDR3 length is 13 residues. V was clipped by 4 bases and J by 7 bases; unmatched bases: 0. CDR1 MNHEY and CDR2 SMNVEV come from the germline V gene (reference sequence). Sequencing was performed with immunoSEQ multiplex PCR; in TCRdb, only in-frame clones are kept and a portion is missing. The sample lists approximately 1.9 million clones, 93% occurring once.

V gene TRBV27 combines with J gene TRBJ1-6; 8 bases align to TRBD1. The TCR was taken from a man between 18 and 29 years old in good health. Some clones in this sample may be carry-over from other donors' samples. The sample consisted of naive CD8+ T cells from PBMCs. The CDR3 DNA follows: TGTGCCAGCAGTTCAGGGGGCAATTCACCCCTCCACTTT. Translation gives CASSSGGNSPLHF.